The next 23 T cell receptor beta chains were all read from a single sample in a study of T cell responses to AZD1222 COVID-19 vaccine. Sequencing was performed with immunoSEQ multiplex PCR; in TCRdb, only in-frame clones are kept and a portion is missing. The table has some 120,000 clones, less than 95% seen once. This material consisted of peripheral blood, taken on day 0 of AZD1222 vaccination. The receptor source for this set is an adult in good health.

This clone occurred once. The V gene is TRBV28, the J gene TRBJ1-6; no definite D call. Germline loops: CDR1 MDHEN, CDR2 SYDVKM. This CDR3 comprises 13 residues. V dropped 3 bases and J dropped 7 bases, with 7 bases sitting between them. The CDR3 protein is CASSFTGNSPLHF. The DNA for the CDR3 is TGTGCCAGCAGTTTTACCGGAAATTCACCCCTCCACTTT. Full variable domain (outside the CDR3, taken from reference TRBV28 and TRBJ1-6): DVKVTQSSRYLVKRTGEKVFLECVQDMDHENMFWYRQDPGLGLRLIYFSYDVKMKEKGDIPEGYSVSREKKERFSLILESASTNQTSMYLCASSFTGNSPLHFGNGTRLTVT.

V gene TRBV19 combines with J gene TRBJ2-7; the D gene is possibly TRBD2 (5 bases). Trimming cost V 3 bases and J 2 bases, with 11 bases left between them. Per the germline V gene, CDR1 is LNHDA and CDR2 is SQIVND (reference sequence). This CDR3 comprises 14 residues. The CDR3 reads CASSIGKGPYEQYF. The DNA of the CDR3 is TGTGCCAGTAGTATCGGGAAAGGGCCCTACGAGCAGTACTTC.

V and J are TRBV12-3 or TRBV12-4 and TRBJ1-2; D uncertain. V shed 8 bases and J shed 8 bases, with 12 bases lying between them. The CDR3 runs 11 residues. The CDR3 DNA is TGTGCCAGCGGCAGTTCGAGGGGCTACACCTTC. Its protein product is CASGSSRGYTF.

This clone was recorded a few times. V gene TRBV4-2 combines with J gene TRBJ1-3; TRBD1 matches at 7 bases. This CDR3 comprises 17 residues. With 0 bases clipped from V and 7 bases from J, the junction kept 12 bases outside the gene matches. Germline CDR1 LGHNA, CDR2 YNFKEQ. The CDR3 bases are TGTGCCAGCAGCCAAGAGGCGGGGGCCTCCAGGGGGAACACCATATATTTT. Amino acid sequence: CASSQEAGASRGNTIYF.

This clone was counted once. The gene calls are TRBV14 and TRBJ1-1; D is undetermined. Germline V gene data show CDR1 as SGHDN and CDR2 as FVKESK. This CDR3 contains 17 residues. V was clipped by 0 bases and J by 1 base, with 15 bases between them. CDR3 loop: CASSQEFRETGNTEAFF. Here the CDR3 DNA reads TGTGCCAGCAGCCAAGAATTCCGTGAAACTGGGAACACTGAAGCTTTCTTT.

The genes are TRBV29-1 and TRBJ1-2, with 10 nucleotides matching TRBD1. The V gene end was trimmed by 6 bases and the J gene end by 2 bases; junction bases not matched to a gene: 3. This CDR3 is built from 13 residues. CDR1 is SQVTM, CDR2 ANQGSEA, per germline. CDR3 in DNA: TGCAGCGTCTCGGGACAGGGGAACTATGGCTACACCTTC. Protein: CSVSGQGNYGYTF. Drawing the rest from reference TRBV29-1 and TRBJ1-2, the complete variable domain is SAVISQKPSRDICQRGTSLTIQCQVDSQVTMMFWYRQQPGQSLTLIATANQGSEATYESGFVIDKFPISRPNLTFSTLTVSNMSPEDSSIYLCSVSGQGNYGYTFGSGTRLTVV.

The J gene is TRBJ2-7, the V gene TRBV13; D might be TRBD2 (5 bases). Between the trimmed V and J ends, which lost 5 bases and 2 bases, there was a span of 19 bases. CDR1 is PRHDT, CDR2 FYEKMQ, per germline (reference sequence). The CDR3 runs to 16 residues. This CDR3 reads CASSLEGRVPPYEQYF. The CDR3 nucleotides are TGTGCCAGCAGCCTCGAGGGAAGGGTACCCCCCTACGAGCAGTACTTC.

CDR3 DNA: TGTGCCACCAGCAGGCGGGACAGGGGCAGGAATCAGCCCCAGCATTTT. Amino acid sequence: CATSRRDRGRNQPQHF. V is TRBV15 and J is TRBJ1-5, with TRBD1 identical over 10 bases. This CDR3 contains 16 residues. V shed 3 bases and J 4 bases; nucleotides not matched to a gene: 6. Germline CDR1 LNHNV, CDR2 YYDKDF (reference sequence).

The CDR3: CASSQGAKGEQYF. CDR3 DNA: TGTGCCAGCAGCCAAGGGGCCAAGGGCGAGCAGTACTTC. The chain combines TRBV5-6 with TRBJ2-7, with D possibly being TRBD1 (5 bases). V was shortened by 4 bases and J by 6 bases, with 14 bases between the two germline ends. Germline loops: CDR1 SGHDT, CDR2 YYEEEE. This CDR3 is 13 amino acids long.

At least ten counts were recorded for this clone. The V gene is TRBV30, the J gene TRBJ1-1; D uncertain. V gave up 2 bases and J gave up 6 bases, with 16 bases separating them. The germline CDR1 and CDR2 sequences are GTSNPN and SVGIG (reference sequence). This CDR3 spans 14 amino acids. In DNA form, the CDR3 reads TGTGCCTGGAGTCCGGACCCTCAGATGGCTGAAGCTTTCTTT. Its translation: CAWSPDPQMAEAFF.

The chain carries TRBV9 and TRBJ1-3, with D uncertain. This CDR3 region has 13 residues. V was pared by 7 bases and J by 0 bases, with 8 bases between. Germline CDR1 SGDLS, CDR2 YYNGEE. CDR3 in amino acids: CASGGNSGNTIYF. The DNA for the CDR3 is TGTGCCAGCGGAGGGAACTCTGGAAACACCATATATTTT.

The rearrangement joins TRBV7-2 to TRBJ2-1; 10 bases line up with TRBD2. The CDR3 has 16 residues. Germline V gene sequence: CDR1 SGHTA, CDR2 FQGNSA. V lost 4 bases, J lost 5 bases, and 8 bases stayed unmatched. CDR3 nucleotide sequence: TGTGCCAGCAGCTGGAGGGCTAGCGGGAGACACAATGAGCAGTTCTTC. Translating it yields CASSWRASGRHNEQFF.

The chain has TRBV12-3 or TRBV12-4 and TRBJ2-5; D is ambiguous. The CDR3 has 13 residues. V was shortened by 3 bases and J by 5 bases, with 10 bases between the two germline ends. In DNA form, the CDR3 reads TGTGCCAGCAGTTTCGATCAGTCCGAGACCCAGTACTTC. Translation: CASSFDQSETQYF.

This clone was counted a single time. Other DNA sequences in this specimen translate into the identical CDR3. The J gene is TRBJ2-5, the V gene TRBV12-3 or TRBV12-4; unclear D gene. This CDR3 has 11 residues. The V gene lost 3 bases and the J gene lost 5 bases, with 4 bases spanning the gap. CDR3 DNA sequence: TGTGCCAGCAGTTTGGGCGAGACCCAGTACTTC. This codes for CASSLGETQYF.

The chain joins TRBV6-2 or TRBV6-3 to TRBJ2-5; 9 nucleotides align to TRBD1. V was clipped by 2 bases and J by 5 bases; unmatched bases: 6. The CDR3 runs 15 residues. In germline, CDR1 is MNHEY, CDR2 SVGEGT. The CDR3 spells CASSYVDRGGETQYF. The DNA for the CDR3 is TGTGCCAGCAGTTACGTCGACAGGGGGGGTGAGACCCAGTACTTC.

This chain connects TRBV6-5 to TRBJ1-5, with TRBD1 as a possible D gene (5 bases). Germline V gives CDR1 MNHEY, CDR2 SVGAGI. Trimming cost V 10 bases and J 1 base, with 8 bases left between them. The CDR3 spans 12 residues. CDR3 coding DNA: TGTGCCACCCGGGACAGCAATCAGCCCCAGCATTTT. This gives the protein CATRDSNQPQHF.

This sequence joins TRBV19 and TRBJ1-5, with D perhaps TRBD1 (5 bases). The CDR3 length is 14 residues. Germline V CDR1 and CDR2: LNHDA, SQIVND (reference sequence). The germline V and J ends were trimmed by 8 bases and 4 bases, with 15 bases remaining between them. The CDR3 DNA sequence: TGTGCCAGTTGGGCGGGGGGGTGGAATCAGCCCCAGCATTTT. Its protein is CASWAGGWNQPQHF.

The rearrangement links TRBV19 to TRBJ2-7; the match to TRBD1 covers 7 bases. The CDR3 has 14 residues. V gave up 4 bases and J gave up 5 bases; unmatched junction bases: 8. Germline V gene data show CDR1 as LNHDA and CDR2 as SQIVND (reference sequence). CDR3 in amino acids: CASSRDRASHEQYF. The CDR3 DNA reads TGTGCCAGTAGTAGAGACAGGGCGTCCCACGAGCAGTACTTC.

The chain has TRBV6-5 and TRBJ1-1, with 8 bases lining up with TRBD1. V lost 7 bases to trimming and J lost 4 bases; unmatched junction nucleotides: 11. CDR1 and CDR2 from the germline V gene are MNHEY and SVGAGI. The CDR3 is made up of 15 amino acids. The CDR3 bases are TGTGCCAGCATTTCAGGGGGCGCAGAGGGCACTGAAGCTTTCTTT. This gives the protein CASISGGAEGTEAFF.

This clone was picked up a small number of times. This sequence joins TRBV3-1 (or the pseudogene TRBV3-2) and TRBJ1-1; TRBD1 is a possible D gene (6 bases). Per germline, CDR1 LGHDT and CDR2 YNNKEL (reference sequence). CDR3 length equals 13 residues. The V end was cut by 4 bases, the J end by 11 bases, with 17 bases between. In nucleotides, the CDR3 is TGTGCCAGCAGCCCCGGACAGAACCGCCTGGCTTTCTTT. Its translation is CASSPGQNRLAFF.

The chain is built from TRBV7-2 and TRBJ1-5; D gene uncertain. CDR3 length: 13 amino acids. Between the trimmed V and J ends, which lost 5 bases and 5 bases, there was a span of 10 bases. Germline CDR1 is SGHTA and CDR2 is FQGNSA. For the CDR3, the DNA is TGTGCCAGCAGCCGGAACATTGATCAGCCCCAGCATTTT. It specifies CASSRNIDQPQHF.

Worth noting for this clone: Other DNA sequences in the same sample also yield this CDR3. The V gene is TRBV5-1, the J gene TRBJ1-5; D gene unclear. CDR3 length: 13 residues. Germline V gene sequence: CDR1 SGHRS, CDR2 YFSETQ. V lost 1 base and J 2 bases, leaving 4 bases between the germline ends. CDR3 coding DNA: TGCGCCAGCAGCTTGCGGGGCAATCAGCCCCAGCATTTT. Its translation is CASSLRGNQPQHF. The full variable domain, its missing parts supplied by reference TRBV5-1 and TRBJ1-5, is KAGVTQTPRYLIKTRGQQVTLSCSPISGHRSVSWYQQTPGQGLQFLFEYFSETQRNKGNFPGRFSGRQFSNSRSEMNVSTLELGDSALYLCASSLRGNQPQHFGDGTRLSIL.

The chain uses TRBV7-3 and TRBJ2-3; D gene ambiguous. CDR1 and CDR2 from the germline V gene are SGHTA and FQGTGA. The CDR3 totals 12 residues. Between the trimmed V and J ends, which lost 2 bases and 4 bases, there was a span of 4 bases. For the CDR3, the DNA is TGTGCCAGCAGCTTAGGGCCAGATACGCAGTATTTT. This encodes CASSLGPDTQYF. Full variable domain (missing parts from reference TRBV7-3 and TRBJ2-3): GAGVSQTPSNKVTEKGKYVELRCDPISGHTALYWYRQSLGQGPEFLIYFQGTGAADDSGLPNDRFFAVRPEGSVSTLKIQRTERGDSAVYLCASSLGPDTQYFGPGTRLTVL.